The 3 T cell receptor beta chains below all came from one sample that was sequenced in a study of cytomegalovirus exposure and HLA in healthy donors (dated by TCRdb to the late 2010s). The receptor library was made with the immunoSEQ multiplex PCR assay. A mixture of 60 forward primers for TCR Vbeta segments and 13 reverse primers for TCR Jbeta segments was used in the multiplex PCR. TCRdb's version of the immuneACCESS table is confined to in-frame rearrangements and falls short of the full clone set. An unresolved V gene accounts for under half of the shortfall where checked; the remainder is of unknown origin. This sample is represented by roughly 200,000 clones; roughly 88% of them were singletons. Over 0.65% of the sample is in the top ten clones. The specimen sequenced was PBMCs. These receptors were taken from a boy between 2 and 10 years old in good health and CMV-seronegative.

V and J are TRBV30 and TRBJ2-7; D possibly corresponds to TRBD1 (7 bases). The V gene lost 0 bases and the J gene lost 3 bases, with 18 bases spanning the gap. The CDR3 runs to 16 residues. In germline, CDR1 is GTSNPN, CDR2 SVGIG (reference sequence). The CDR3 sequence is CAWSVDSAGGLYEQYF. The DNA of the CDR3 is TGTGCCTGGAGTGTAGATTCGGCAGGGGGACTCTACGAGCAGTACTTC. Complete variable domain (other parts from reference TRBV30 and TRBJ2-7): SQTIHQWPATLVQPVGSPLSLECTVEGTSNPNLYWYRQAAGRGLQLLFYSVGIGQISSEVPQNLSASRPQDRQFILSSKKLLLSDSGFYLCAWSVDSAGGLYEQYFGPGTRLTVT.

The rearrangement joins TRBV30 to TRBJ2-3; 7 nucleotides match TRBD1. In germline, CDR1 is GTSNPN, CDR2 SVGIG (reference sequence). Trimming cost V 4 bases and J 4 bases; bases outside gene matches: 5. The CDR3 loop spans 13 amino acids. The CDR3 reads CAWIRQGPDTQYF. In DNA form, the CDR3 reads TGTGCCTGGATCCGACAGGGCCCAGATACGCAGTATTTT.

The rearrangement uses TRBV7-6 and TRBJ2-5; TRBD2 matches 11 bases. V dropped 5 bases and J dropped 5; count of bases not matched to a gene: 10. Germline V CDR1 and CDR2: SGHVS, FNYEAQ. The CDR3 extends over 16 amino acids. The DNA of the CDR3 is TGTGCCAGCAGCCACACTAGCGGGAGTCACCCGGAGACCCAGTACTTC. Its protein is CASSHTSGSHPETQYF.